This T cell receptor (beta chain) was retrieved from a study of cytomegalovirus exposure and HLA in healthy donors. Overall study results and limits: Relative to the roughly 640-donor mean, N-insertions were reportedly fewer in an Asian-associated ancestry cluster in a later analysis. Clonal expansion, a later analysis showed, was greater in HLA-associated TCR beta chains than in equally common others.

The study ran its PCR with 60 Vbeta and 13 Jbeta primers. Only in-frame clones appear in the TCRdb table, and some are missing; sequencing was by immunoSEQ multiplex PCR. The profile covers more than 150,000 clones, with 60% to 80% appearing a single time and about 7.7% taken by the ten largest. A note on this clone: Its matching antigen is unknown.

V trimming: 4 bases; J trimming: 4 bases; junction bases outside the gene matches: 7. Germline CDR1 and CDR2: MNHEY and SVGAGI. The CDR3 extends over 14 amino acids. V gene TRBV6-5 combines with J gene TRBJ2-7, with 7 bases fitting TRBD2. The source is a middle-aged woman in good health and CMV-seropositive. The material sequenced was PBMCs. CDR3 sequence reads: CASSSASGTYEQYF. CDR3 nucleotide sequence: TGTGCCAGCAGTTCGGCTAGCGGAACTTACGAGCAGTACTTC.